A single sample is the source of the 3 T cell receptor beta chains below, sequenced in a study of cytomegalovirus exposure and HLA in healthy donors. Researchers ran the PCR with 60 Vbeta and 13 Jbeta primers. Sequenced by immunoSEQ multiplex PCR; TCRdb stores in-frame clones only, minus some. The sample yields roughly 130,000 clones, around 90% seen once. Sequences were obtained from PBMCs. Every receptor here comes from a woman aged 40 to 50 in good health and CMV-seronegative.

The chain uses TRBV28 and TRBJ1-1; D might be TRBD1 (6 bases). Germline CDR1 reads MDHEN; CDR2 reads SYDVKM. The CDR3 is 12 amino acids. CDR3 in amino acids: CVISRGNTEAFF. DNA for the CDR3: TGTGTAATTTCCAGGGGGAACACTGAAGCTTTCTTT.

The rearrangement joins TRBV9 to TRBJ1-2; TRBD1 aligns across 11 bases. V lost 0 bases, J lost 8 bases, and 9 bases stayed unmatched. The CDR3 extends over 16 amino acids. Germline V gene lookup returns CDR1 SGDLS and CDR2 YYNGEE. CDR3 coding DNA: TGTGCCAGCAGCGTAGGTCTGGACAGGGGGCTTTTAGGCTACACCTTC. This sequence encodes CASSVGLDRGLLGYTF.

The chain carries TRBV30 and TRBJ2-7, with TRBD1 matching 7 bases. CDR1 is GTSNPN and CDR2 is SVGIG in the germline V gene (reference sequence). The V segment lost 0 bases and the J segment 8 bases; nucleotides outside the gene matches: 7. This CDR3 contains 13 residues. The CDR3 bases are TGTGCCTGGAGTGTACTTCAGGGGGAGAAGCAGTACTTC. It encodes CAWSVLQGEKQYF. The full variable domain, with the rest looked up from reference TRBV30 and TRBJ2-7, is SQTIHQWPATLVQPVGSPLSLECTVEGTSNPNLYWYRQAAGRGLQLLFYSVGIGQISSEVPQNLSASRPQDRQFILSSKKLLLSDSGFYLCAWSVLQGEKQYFGPGTRLTVT.